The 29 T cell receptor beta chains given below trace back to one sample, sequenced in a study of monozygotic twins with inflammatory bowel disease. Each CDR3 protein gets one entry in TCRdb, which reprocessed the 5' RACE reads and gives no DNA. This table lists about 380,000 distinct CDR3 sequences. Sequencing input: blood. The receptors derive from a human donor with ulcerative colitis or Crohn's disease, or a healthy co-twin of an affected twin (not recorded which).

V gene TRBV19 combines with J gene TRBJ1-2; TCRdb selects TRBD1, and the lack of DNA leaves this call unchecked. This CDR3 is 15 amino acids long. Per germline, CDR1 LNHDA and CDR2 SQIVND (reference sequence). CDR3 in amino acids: CASSTWDTINYGYTF. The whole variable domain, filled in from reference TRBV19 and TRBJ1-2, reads DGGITQSPKYLFRKEGQNVTLSCEQNLNHDAMYWYRQDPGQGLRLIYYSQIVNDFQKGDIAEGYSVSREKKESFPLTVTSAQKNPTAFYLCASSTWDTINYGYTFGSGTRLTVV.

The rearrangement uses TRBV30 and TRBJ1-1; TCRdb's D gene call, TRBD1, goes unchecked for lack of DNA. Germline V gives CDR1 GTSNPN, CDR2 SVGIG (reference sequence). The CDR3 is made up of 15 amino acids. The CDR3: CAYRTGKVMSTEAFF.

CDR3 protein: CASSLTGGGTEAFF. V and J are TRBV12-3 or TRBV12-4 and TRBJ1-1; as DNA is missing, the TRBD1 call by TCRdb cannot be tested. The CDR3 sequence is 14 residues long.

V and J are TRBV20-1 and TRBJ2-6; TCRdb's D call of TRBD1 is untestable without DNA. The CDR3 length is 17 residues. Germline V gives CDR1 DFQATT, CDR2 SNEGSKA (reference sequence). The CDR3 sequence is CSANAPGQGPGANVLTF.

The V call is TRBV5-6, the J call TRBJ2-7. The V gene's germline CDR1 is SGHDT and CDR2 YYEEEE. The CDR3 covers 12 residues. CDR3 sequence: CASIFRLYEQYF.

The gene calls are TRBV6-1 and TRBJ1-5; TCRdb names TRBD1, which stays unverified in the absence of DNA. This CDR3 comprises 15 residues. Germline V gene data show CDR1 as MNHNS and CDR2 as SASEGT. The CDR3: CASRDHGQGNQPQHF.

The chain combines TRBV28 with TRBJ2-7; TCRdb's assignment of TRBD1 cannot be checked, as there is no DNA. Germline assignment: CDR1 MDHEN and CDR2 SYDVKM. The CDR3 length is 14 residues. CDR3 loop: CASNSPGQTYEQYF.

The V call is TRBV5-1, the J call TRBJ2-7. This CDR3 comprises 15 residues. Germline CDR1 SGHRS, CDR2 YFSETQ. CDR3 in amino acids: CASSAVAATSYEQYF.

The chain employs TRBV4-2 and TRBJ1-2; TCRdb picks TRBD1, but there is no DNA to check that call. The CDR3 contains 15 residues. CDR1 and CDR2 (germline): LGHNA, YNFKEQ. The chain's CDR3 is CASSQDRGALYGYTF.

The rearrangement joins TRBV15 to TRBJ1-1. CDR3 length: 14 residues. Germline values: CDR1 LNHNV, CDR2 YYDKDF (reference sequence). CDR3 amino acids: CATSRERRGTEAFF.

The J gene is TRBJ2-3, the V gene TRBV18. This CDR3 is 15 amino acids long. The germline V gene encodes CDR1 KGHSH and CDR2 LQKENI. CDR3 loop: CASSPVTESTDTQYF.

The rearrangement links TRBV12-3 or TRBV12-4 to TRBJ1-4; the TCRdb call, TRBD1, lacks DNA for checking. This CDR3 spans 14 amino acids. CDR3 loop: CASSLDPAGEKLFF.

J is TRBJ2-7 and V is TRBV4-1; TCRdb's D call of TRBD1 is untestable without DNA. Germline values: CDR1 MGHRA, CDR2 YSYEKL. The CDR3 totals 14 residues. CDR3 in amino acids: CASSQGQISYEQYF.

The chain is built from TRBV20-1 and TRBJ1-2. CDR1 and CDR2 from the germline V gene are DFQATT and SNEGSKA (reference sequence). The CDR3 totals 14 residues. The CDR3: CSARERGVGYGYTF.

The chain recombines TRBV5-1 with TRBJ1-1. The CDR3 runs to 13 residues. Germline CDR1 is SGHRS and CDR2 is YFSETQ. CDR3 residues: CASSLLLNTEAFF.

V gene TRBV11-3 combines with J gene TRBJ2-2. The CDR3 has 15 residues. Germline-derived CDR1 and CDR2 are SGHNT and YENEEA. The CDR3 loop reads CASSLDRSTTGELFF.

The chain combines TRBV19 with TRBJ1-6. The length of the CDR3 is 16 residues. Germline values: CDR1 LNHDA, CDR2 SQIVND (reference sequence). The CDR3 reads CASSITRGSYNSPLHF.

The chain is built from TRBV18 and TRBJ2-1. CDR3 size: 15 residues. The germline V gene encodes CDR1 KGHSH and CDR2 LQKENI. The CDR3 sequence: CASSPQGQVYNEQFF. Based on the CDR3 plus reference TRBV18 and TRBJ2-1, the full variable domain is NAGVMQNPRHLVRRRGQEARLRCSPMKGHSHVYWYRQLPEEGLKFMVYLQKENIIDESGMPKERFSAEFPKEGPSILRIQQVVRGDSAAYFCASSPQGQVYNEQFFGPGTRLTVL.

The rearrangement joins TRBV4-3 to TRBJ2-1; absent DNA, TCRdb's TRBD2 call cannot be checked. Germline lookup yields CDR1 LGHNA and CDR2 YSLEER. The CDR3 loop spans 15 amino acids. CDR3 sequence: CASSQDRGQGREQFF.

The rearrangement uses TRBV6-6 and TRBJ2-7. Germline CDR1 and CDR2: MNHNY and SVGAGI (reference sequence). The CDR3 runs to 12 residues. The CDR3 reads CASSPAPYEQYF.

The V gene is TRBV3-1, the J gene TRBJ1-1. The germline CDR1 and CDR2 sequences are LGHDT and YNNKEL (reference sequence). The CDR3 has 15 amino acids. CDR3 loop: CASSQDHQGRPEAFF.

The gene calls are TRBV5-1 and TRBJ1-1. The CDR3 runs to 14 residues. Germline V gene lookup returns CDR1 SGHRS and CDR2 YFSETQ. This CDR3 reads CASRENTENTEAFF. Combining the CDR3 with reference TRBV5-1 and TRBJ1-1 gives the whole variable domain KAGVTQTPRYLIKTRGQQVTLSCSPISGHRSVSWYQQTPGQGLQFLFEYFSETQRNKGNFPGRFSGRQFSNSRSEMNVSTLELGDSALYLCASRENTENTEAFFGQGTRLTVV.

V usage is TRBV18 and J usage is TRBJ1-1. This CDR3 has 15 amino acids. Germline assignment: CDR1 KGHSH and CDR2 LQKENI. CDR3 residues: CASSPSSGMNTEAFF.

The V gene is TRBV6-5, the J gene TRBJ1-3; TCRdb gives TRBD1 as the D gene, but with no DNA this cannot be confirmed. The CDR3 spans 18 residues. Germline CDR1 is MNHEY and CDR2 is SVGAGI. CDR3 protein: CASSYSTLRGSSGNTIYF.

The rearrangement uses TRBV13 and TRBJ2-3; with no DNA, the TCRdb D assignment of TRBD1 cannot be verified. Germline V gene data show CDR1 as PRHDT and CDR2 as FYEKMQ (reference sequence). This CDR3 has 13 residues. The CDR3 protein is CASSLGRRGMQYF.

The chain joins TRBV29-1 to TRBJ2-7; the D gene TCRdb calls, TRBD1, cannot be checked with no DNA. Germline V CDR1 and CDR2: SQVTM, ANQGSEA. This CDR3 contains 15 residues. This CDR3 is CSAQGPWDRPYEQYF.

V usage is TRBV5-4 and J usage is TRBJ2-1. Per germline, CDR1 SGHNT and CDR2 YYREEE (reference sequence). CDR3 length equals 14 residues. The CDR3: CASSLNGLDDEQFF. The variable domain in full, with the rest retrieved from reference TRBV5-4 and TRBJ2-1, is ETGVTQSPTHLIKTRGQQVTLRCSSQSGHNTVSWYQQALGQGPQFIFQYYREEENGRGNFPPRFSGLQFPNYSSELNVNALELDDSALYLCASSLNGLDDEQFFGPGTRLTVL.

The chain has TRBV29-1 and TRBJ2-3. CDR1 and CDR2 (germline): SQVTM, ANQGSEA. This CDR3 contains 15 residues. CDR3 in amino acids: CSVDPNSLSTDTQYF.

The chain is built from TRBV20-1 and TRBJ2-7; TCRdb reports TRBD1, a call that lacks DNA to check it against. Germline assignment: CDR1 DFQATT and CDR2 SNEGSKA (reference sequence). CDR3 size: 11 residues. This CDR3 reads CSEGRGREQYF.